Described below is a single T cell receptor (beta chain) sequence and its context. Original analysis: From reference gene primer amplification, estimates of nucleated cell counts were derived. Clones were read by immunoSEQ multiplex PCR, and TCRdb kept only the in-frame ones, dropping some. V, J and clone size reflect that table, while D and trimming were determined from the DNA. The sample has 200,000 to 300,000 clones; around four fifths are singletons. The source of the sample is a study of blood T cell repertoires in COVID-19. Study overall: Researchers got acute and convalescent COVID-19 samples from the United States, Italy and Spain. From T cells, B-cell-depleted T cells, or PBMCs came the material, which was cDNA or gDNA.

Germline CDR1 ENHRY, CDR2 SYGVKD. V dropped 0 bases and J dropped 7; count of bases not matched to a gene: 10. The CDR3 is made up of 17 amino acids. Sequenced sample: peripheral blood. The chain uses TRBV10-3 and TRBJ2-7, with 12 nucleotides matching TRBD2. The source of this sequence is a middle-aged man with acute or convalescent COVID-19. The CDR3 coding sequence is TGTGCCATCAGTGAGTCTCTAGCGGGAGGGCCTGGGGGTGAGCAGTACTTC. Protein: CAISESLAGGPGGEQYF.